The 31 T cell receptor beta chains reported below all come from one sample, sequenced in a study of cytomegalovirus exposure and HLA in healthy donors. Clones were read by immunoSEQ multiplex PCR, and TCRdb kept only the in-frame ones, dropping some. In the table there are 68,000 or so clones, roughly 96% of which are singletons. The sample taken for sequencing was PBMCs. All receptors come from a man between 18 and 35 years old in good health and CMV-seronegative.

This sequence joins TRBV11-3 and TRBJ1-3; the match to TRBD1 covers 7 bases. Per germline, CDR1 SGHNT and CDR2 YENEEA. The J segment lost 3 bases and the V segment lost 5 bases, leaving 10 bases of the junction unmatched. The CDR3 length is 16 residues. CDR3 nucleotide sequence: TGTGCCAGCAGCGTCGGGACAGCGTCCGTTGGAAACACCATATATTTT. It yields the protein CASSVGTASVGNTIYF.

The chain links TRBV10-1 to TRBJ2-1; D is perhaps TRBD2 (5 bases). The germline V gene encodes CDR1 WNHNN and CDR2 SYGVQD (reference sequence). CDR3 length: 13 amino acids. Trimming pared 3 bases from V and 8 bases from J, leaving 11 bases between. The CDR3 protein is CASSEPNGDEQFF. CDR3 nucleotide sequence: TGCGCCAGCAGTGAACCAAACGGGGATGAGCAGTTCTTC.

This clone appeared once. The V and J genes are TRBV7-9 and TRBJ2-7; TRBD1 aligns across 9 bases. The trim removed 1 base at V and 3 bases at J, leaving 7 bases unmatched. The germline gives CDR1 SEHNR, CDR2 FQNEAQ (reference sequence). The CDR3 sequence is 16 residues long. The CDR3 nucleotides are TGTGCCAGCAGCTTAGGGGGACAGGGTTTAAACTACGAGCAGTACTTC. This encodes CASSLGGQGLNYEQYF.

CDR3 in DNA: TGTGCCAGCAGAGGAGATAGCAATCAGCCCCAGCATTTT. Translating gives CASRGDSNQPQHF. The V call is TRBV2, the J call TRBJ1-5; D not resolved. Germline V lookup: CDR1 SNHLY, CDR2 FYNNEI. The V end was cut by 6 bases, the J end by 0 bases, with 6 bases between. The CDR3 has 13 amino acids. Full variable domain (missing parts from reference TRBV2 and TRBJ1-5): EPEVTQTPSHQVTQMGQEVILRCVPISNHLYFYWYRQILGQKVEFLVSFYNNEISEKSEIFDDQFSVERPDGSNFTLKIRSTKLEDSAMYFCASRGDSNQPQHFGDGTRLSIL.

This clone was found a few times. J is TRBJ1-2 and V is TRBV2; D is unclear. V dropped 4 bases and J dropped 5 bases, with 11 bases sitting between them. Germline V CDR1 and CDR2: SNHLY, FYNNEI. This CDR3 has 13 amino acids. The CDR3 DNA reads as TGTGCCAGCAGTGCCAGGTTTGATTATGGCTACACCTTC. Amino acids: CASSARFDYGYTF. Supplemented by reference TRBV2 and TRBJ1-2, the full variable domain reads EPEVTQTPSHQVTQMGQEVILRCVPISNHLYFYWYRQILGQKVEFLVSFYNNEISEKSEIFDDQFSVERPDGSNFTLKIRSTKLEDSAMYFCASSARFDYGYTFGSGTRLTVV.

The chain couples TRBV6-5 to TRBJ2-7; 8 nucleotides line up with TRBD1. This CDR3 region has 14 residues. J lost 2 bases, V lost 8 bases, and 8 bases had no gene match. Germline lookup yields CDR1 MNHEY and CDR2 SVGAGI. This chain's CDR3 is CASSPIRGPYEQYF. In DNA form, the CDR3 reads TGTGCCAGCTCTCCCATCAGGGGGCCCTACGAGCAGTACTTC.

This chain joins TRBV28 and TRBJ2-2, with TRBD2 matching over 13 bases. CDR3 length: 17 residues. The germline V gene has CDR1 MDHEN and CDR2 SYDVKM. V shed 6 bases, J shed 4 bases, and the junction held 8 bases outside the gene matches. CDR3 sequence (DNA): TGTGCCAGCAGAAAAGGACTAGCGGGAGATCCCACCGGGGAGCTGTTTTTT. This encodes CASRKGLAGDPTGELFF.

This chain uses TRBV7-9 with TRBJ2-1; the D is unclear. The CDR3 totals 17 residues. From germline, CDR1 is SEHNR and CDR2 FQNEAQ (reference sequence). The ends were cut back, 5 bases at V and 3 bases at J, with 20 bases in the middle. The CDR3 sequence: CASSPGRVPGNYNEQFF. The CDR3 bases are TGTGCCAGCAGCCCGGGTCGGGTCCCCGGAAACTACAATGAGCAGTTCTTC.

This chain uses TRBV2 with TRBJ2-7; D possibly corresponds to TRBD1 (7 bases). CDR1 and CDR2 from the germline V gene are SNHLY and FYNNEI. V lost 5 bases to trimming and J lost 0 bases, with 17 bases between them. The CDR3 is 16 amino acids. CDR3: CASSRQGGSSSYEQYF. The CDR3 bases are TGTGCCAGCAGTAGACAGGGAGGTTCGAGCTCCTACGAGCAGTACTTC.

This chain uses TRBV5-1 with TRBJ2-5; 12 nucleotides line up with TRBD2. V gave up 4 bases and J gave up 5 bases; unmatched junction bases: 3. The germline V gene encodes CDR1 SGHRS and CDR2 YFSETQ. The CDR3 is 14 residues long. CDR3 in amino acids: CASSPGTSGETQYF. The CDR3 DNA reads as TGCGCCAGCAGCCCCGGGACTAGCGGGGAGACCCAGTACTTC.

This clone is a singleton in its sample. The chain couples TRBV11-3 to TRBJ2-1; D not resolved. The CDR3 is made up of 15 amino acids. The V and J ends lost 0 bases and 7 bases respectively, with 13 bases between them. Germline lookup yields CDR1 SGHNT and CDR2 YENEEA. The chain's CDR3 is CASSLDLTVTNEQFF. For the CDR3, the DNA is TGTGCCAGCAGCTTAGATTTAACAGTCACTAATGAGCAGTTCTTC.

This chain uses TRBV7-9 with TRBJ1-1; 8 positions agree with TRBD1. The CDR3 consists of 18 residues. After removal of 4 bases from V and 0 bases from J, the junction contained 13 bases not matched to a gene. Germline values: CDR1 SEHNR, CDR2 FQNEAQ (reference sequence). In DNA form, the CDR3 reads TGTGCCAGCAGCTCCCTCGGTTTCGGGACAGGTGTGAACACTGAAGCTTTCTTT. This encodes CASSSLGFGTGVNTEAFF.

In its sample, this clone was seen a few times. The chain employs TRBV19 and TRBJ1-2, with a possible D match to TRBD1 (6 bases). The CDR3 consists of 15 residues. The V end lost 5 bases, the J end lost 1 base, and 14 bases lay between the germline ends. Germline V CDR1 and CDR2: LNHDA, SQIVND (reference sequence). The CDR3 DNA follows: TGTGCCAGTAGTCTGCGACAGGTACTTAACTATGGCTACACCTTC. This codes for CASSLRQVLNYGYTF. Drawing the rest from reference TRBV19 and TRBJ1-2, the complete variable domain is DGGITQSPKYLFRKEGQNVTLSCEQNLNHDAMYWYRQDPGQGLRLIYYSQIVNDFQKGDIAEGYSVSREKKESFPLTVTSAQKNPTAFYLCASSLRQVLNYGYTFGSGTRLTVV.

The chain employs TRBV27 and TRBJ1-4; 11 bases are shared with TRBD1. The CDR3 runs 16 residues. The germline V gene encodes CDR1 MNHEY and CDR2 SMNVEV (reference sequence). Trimming at V came to 4 bases and at J to 2 bases, leaving 3 bases not matched to a gene. The CDR3 nucleotides are TGTGCCAGCAGTTCGGACAGGGGGCGCACTAATGAAAAACTGTTTTTT. Protein: CASSSDRGRTNEKLFF. Complete variable domain (other parts from reference TRBV27 and TRBJ1-4): EAQVTQNPRYLITVTGKKLTVTCSQNMNHEYMSWYRQDPGLGLRQIYYSMNVEVTDKGDVPEGYKVSRKEKRNFPLILESPSPNQTSLYFCASSSDRGRTNEKLFFGSGTQLSVL.

This rearrangement joins TRBV5-5 to TRBJ1-2; D gene ambiguous. The ends were cut back, 2 bases at V and 6 bases at J, with 11 bases in the middle. Germline CDR1 reads SGHKS; CDR2 reads YYEKEE (reference sequence). The CDR3 totals 13 residues. Here the CDR3 DNA reads TGTGCCAGCAGCTTCTTGGGCTCCGATGGCTACACCTTC. Translation: CASSFLGSDGYTF. The full variable domain, rest sourced from reference TRBV5-5 and TRBJ1-2, is DAGVTQSPTHLIKTRGQQVTLRCSPISGHKSVSWYQQVLGQGPQFIFQYYEKEERGRGNFPDRFSARQFPNYSSELNVNALLLGDSALYLCASSFLGSDGYTFGSGTRLTVV.

In DNA form, the CDR3 reads TGTGCCAGCAGTGAATCATATCGACAGGACGATAATGAAAAACTGTTTTTT. This gives the protein CASSESYRQDDNEKLFF. The V call is TRBV25-1, the J call TRBJ1-4, with TRBD1 as a possible D gene (6 bases). V was shortened by 1 base and J by 4 bases, with 16 bases between the two germline ends. CDR1 and CDR2 from the germline V gene are MGHDK and SYGVNS. This CDR3 is built from 17 residues.

The count of this clone is one. J is TRBJ2-3 and V is TRBV27, with D maybe TRBD2 (5 bases). The V gene lost 4 bases and the J gene lost 1 base, with 9 bases spanning the gap. Germline V gene data show CDR1 as MNHEY and CDR2 as SMNVEV (reference sequence). The CDR3 length is 14 residues. CDR3 loop: CASSSPRGTDTQYF. The CDR3 DNA is TGTGCCAGCAGTTCTCCGAGGGGCACAGATACGCAGTATTTT.

V is TRBV6-6 and J is TRBJ2-7, with 7 bases fitting TRBD1. This CDR3 contains 13 residues. With V trimmed by 5 bases and J by 3 bases, 4 bases remained unmatched. Germline loops: CDR1 MNHNY, CDR2 SVGAGI (reference sequence). The CDR3 spells CASSRDSLYEQYF. CDR3 nucleotide sequence: TGTGCCAGCAGTCGGGACAGCCTCTACGAGCAGTACTTC.

This chain joins TRBV6-6 and TRBJ1-5; 8 positions match TRBD1. Germline CDR1 MNHNY, CDR2 SVGAGI (reference sequence). Trimming removed 5 bases from V and 2 bases from J; junction bases left unmatched: 5. This CDR3 contains 15 residues. CDR3 sequence reads: CASSINRGGNQPQHF. DNA for the CDR3: TGTGCCAGCAGTATAAACAGGGGGGGCAATCAGCCCCAGCATTTT.

This clone was seen only once. This chain connects TRBV28 to TRBJ2-2, with 10 bases fitting TRBD1. Unmatched junction bases numbered 9, after V lost 6 bases and J lost 8 bases. The CDR3 contains 15 residues. CDR1 and CDR2 (germline): MDHEN, SYDVKM. DNA of the CDR3: TGTGCCAGCAGCCTCCGGGACAGGGGATCGGGGGAGCTGTTTTTT. This translates into CASSLRDRGSGELFF.

V usage is TRBV28 and J usage is TRBJ1-2; TRBD1 agrees at 7 bases. The CDR3 covers 16 residues. Germline CDR1 is MDHEN and CDR2 is SYDVKM. V lost 5 bases and J lost 5; bases outside the gene matches: 14. CDR3 DNA: TGTGCCAGCAGTCCCACCCCCGGGGCAGGGGGGTATGGCTACACCTTC. It specifies CASSPTPGAGGYGYTF.

The rearrangement joins TRBV21-1 to TRBJ2-7; the listed D gene, TRBD1, was not tested against the DNA. TRBV21-1 is designated a pseudogene. The CDR3 has 17 residues. The CDR3 region is CASSNGGVGTGFDEQYF. The CDR3 region has the DNA TGTGCCAGCAGCAATGGTGGTGTCGGGACAGGGTTCGACGAGCAGTACTTC.

A single count supports this clone. The gene calls are TRBV6-5 and TRBJ2-3; unclear D gene. V was clipped by 5 bases and J by 2 bases, with 5 bases between them. CDR1 MNHEY and CDR2 SVGAGI come from the germline V gene. The CDR3 spans 12 residues. CDR3: CASSQDTDTQYF. Written as DNA, the CDR3 is TGTGCCAGCAGTCAGGACACAGATACGCAGTATTTT.

This sequence joins TRBV15 and TRBJ1-4; TRBD1 aligns across 8 bases. Trimming took 5 bases from V and 7 from J; bases not matched to a gene: 9. Germline lookup yields CDR1 LNHNV and CDR2 YYDKDF (reference sequence). This CDR3 is built from 15 residues. CDR3 residues: CATSPRTGWGEKLFF. DNA of the CDR3: TGTGCCACCAGCCCACGGACAGGGTGGGGTGAAAAACTGTTTTTT.

The chain is built from TRBV7-2 and TRBJ2-1; 10 bases line up with TRBD2. Germline V gene sequence: CDR1 SGHTA, CDR2 FQGNSA. J was trimmed by 7 bases and V by 1 base; bases with no gene match: 7. The CDR3 has 16 amino acids. In nucleotides, the CDR3 is TGTGCCAGCAGCTTAGACCCACTAGCGGGATTAAATGAGCAGTTCTTC. Its translation is CASSLDPLAGLNEQFF.

V is TRBV9 and J is TRBJ1-4; TRBD1 matches at 8 bases. The trim removed 3 bases at V and 7 bases at J, leaving 5 bases unmatched. This CDR3 has 14 residues. Germline values: CDR1 SGDLS, CDR2 YYNGEE. CDR3 sequence reads: CASSETGGGEKLFF. As DNA, the CDR3 is TGTGCCAGCAGCGAAACAGGGGGTGGTGAAAAACTGTTTTTT.

V is TRBV2 and J is TRBJ1-4; no definite D call. Germline values: CDR1 SNHLY, CDR2 FYNNEI. V dropped 3 bases and J dropped 4 bases, with 12 bases sitting between them. The length of the CDR3 is 15 residues. CDR3 coding DNA: TGTGCCAGCAGTGAGGCGCAGACTCATAATGAAAAACTGTTTTTT. This encodes CASSEAQTHNEKLFF.

The V call is TRBV19, the J call TRBJ1-5; perhaps TRBD1 as D (6 bases). V lost 6 bases and J 3 bases, leaving 12 bases between the germline ends. The CDR3 spans 14 residues. Per the germline V gene, CDR1 is LNHDA and CDR2 is SQIVND (reference sequence). Here the CDR3 DNA reads TGTGCCAGTAGGCCTACAGGGACCAATCAGCCCCAGCATTTT. Protein product: CASRPTGTNQPQHF. Full variable domain (missing parts from reference TRBV19 and TRBJ1-5): DGGITQSPKYLFRKEGQNVTLSCEQNLNHDAMYWYRQDPGQGLRLIYYSQIVNDFQKGDIAEGYSVSREKKESFPLTVTSAQKNPTAFYLCASRPTGTNQPQHFGDGTRLSIL.

Only one count was recorded for this clone. The chain has TRBV4-1 and TRBJ2-1, with D tentatively TRBD2 (6 bases). This CDR3 has 16 residues. CDR1 is MGHRA, CDR2 YSYEKL, per germline. The V and J ends lost 0 bases and 7 bases respectively, with 16 bases between them. The CDR3 region has the DNA TGCGCCAGCAGCCAAGATCGCGCCGGGAGTTTGAATGAGCAGTTCTTC. It yields the protein CASSQDRAGSLNEQFF.

This sequence joins TRBV18 and TRBJ1-3; D is unclear. The length of the CDR3 is 15 residues. CDR1 and CDR2 from the germline V gene are KGHSH and LQKENI. Trimming removed 6 bases at V and 0 bases at J, with 12 bases between. This chain's CDR3 is CASSPTGNSGNTIYF. The CDR3 nucleotides are TGTGCCAGCTCTCCTACCGGGAACTCTGGAAACACCATATATTTT.

V usage is TRBV6-1 and J usage is TRBJ1-2, with 8 bases aligning to TRBD1. Germline values: CDR1 MNHNS, CDR2 SASEGT. The J segment lost 3 bases and the V segment lost 2 bases, leaving 2 bases of the junction unmatched. This CDR3 contains 14 residues. CDR3 protein: CASSETGGDYGYTF. In DNA form, the CDR3 reads TGTGCCAGCAGTGAAACAGGGGGGGACTATGGCTACACCTTC.